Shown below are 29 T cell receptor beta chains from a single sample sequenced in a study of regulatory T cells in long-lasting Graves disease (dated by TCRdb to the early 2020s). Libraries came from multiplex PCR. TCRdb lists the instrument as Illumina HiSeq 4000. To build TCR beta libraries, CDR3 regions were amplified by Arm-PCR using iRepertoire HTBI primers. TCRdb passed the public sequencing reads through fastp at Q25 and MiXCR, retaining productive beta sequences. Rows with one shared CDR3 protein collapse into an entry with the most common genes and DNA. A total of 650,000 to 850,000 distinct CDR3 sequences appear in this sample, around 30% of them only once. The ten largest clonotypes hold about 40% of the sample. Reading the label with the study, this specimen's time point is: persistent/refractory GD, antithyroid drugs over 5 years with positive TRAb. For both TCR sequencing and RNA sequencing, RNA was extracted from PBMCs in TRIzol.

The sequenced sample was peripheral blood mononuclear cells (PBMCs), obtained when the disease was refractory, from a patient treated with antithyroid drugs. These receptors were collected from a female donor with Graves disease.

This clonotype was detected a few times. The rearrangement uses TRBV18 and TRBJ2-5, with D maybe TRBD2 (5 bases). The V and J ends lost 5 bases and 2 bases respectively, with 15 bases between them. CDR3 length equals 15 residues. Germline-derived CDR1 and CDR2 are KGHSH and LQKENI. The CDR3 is CASSKREGGQETQYF. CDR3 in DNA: TGTGCCAGCTCAAAGCGAGAGGGCGGGCAAGAGACCCAGTACTTC.

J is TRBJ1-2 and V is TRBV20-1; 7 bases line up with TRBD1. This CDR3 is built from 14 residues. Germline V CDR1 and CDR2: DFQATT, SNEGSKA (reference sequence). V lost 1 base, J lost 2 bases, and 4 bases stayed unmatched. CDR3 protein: CSARVDRRNYGYTF. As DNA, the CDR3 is TGCAGTGCTAGAGTGGACAGGCGAAACTATGGCTACACCTTC.

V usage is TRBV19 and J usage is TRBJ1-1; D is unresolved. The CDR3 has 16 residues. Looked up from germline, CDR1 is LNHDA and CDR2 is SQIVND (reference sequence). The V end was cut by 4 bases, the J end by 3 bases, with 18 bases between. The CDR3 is CASSTEPWTAHTEAFF. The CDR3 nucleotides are TGTGCCAGTAGTACGGAACCCTGGACGGCACACACTGAAGCTTTCTTT.

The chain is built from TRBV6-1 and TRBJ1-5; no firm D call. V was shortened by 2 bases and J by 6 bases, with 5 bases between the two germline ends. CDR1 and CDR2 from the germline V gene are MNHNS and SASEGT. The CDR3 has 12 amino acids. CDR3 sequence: CASSEWAQPQHF. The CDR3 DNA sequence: TGTGCCAGCAGTGAATGGGCTCAGCCCCAGCATTTT.

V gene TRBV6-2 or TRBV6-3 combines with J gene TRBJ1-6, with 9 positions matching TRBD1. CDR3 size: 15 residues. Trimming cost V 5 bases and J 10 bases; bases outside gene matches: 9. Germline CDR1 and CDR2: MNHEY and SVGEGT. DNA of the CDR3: TGTGCCAGCAGTCCACGGACAGGGGCATGGTCACCCCTCCACTTT. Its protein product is CASSPRTGAWSPLHF.

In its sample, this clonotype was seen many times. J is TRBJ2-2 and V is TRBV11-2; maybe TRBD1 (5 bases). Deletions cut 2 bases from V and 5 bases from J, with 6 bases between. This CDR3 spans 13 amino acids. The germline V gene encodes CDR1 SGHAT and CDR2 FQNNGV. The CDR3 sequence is CASSLRQTGELFF. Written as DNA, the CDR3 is TGTGCCAGCAGCTTAAGACAGACCGGGGAGCTGTTTTTT.

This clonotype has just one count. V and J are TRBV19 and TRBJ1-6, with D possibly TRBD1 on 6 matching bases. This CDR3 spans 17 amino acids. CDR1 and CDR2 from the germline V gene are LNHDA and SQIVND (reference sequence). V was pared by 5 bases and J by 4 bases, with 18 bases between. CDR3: CASSSPQGSAYNSPLHF. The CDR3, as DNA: TGTGCCAGTAGTTCACCGCAGGGGTCCGCTTATAATTCACCCCTCCACTTT.

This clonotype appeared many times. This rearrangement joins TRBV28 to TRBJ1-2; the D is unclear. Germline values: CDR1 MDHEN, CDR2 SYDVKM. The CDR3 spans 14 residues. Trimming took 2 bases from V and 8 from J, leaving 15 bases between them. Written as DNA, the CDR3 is TGTGCCAGCAGTTTACTAGGGATATATGGGGGCTACACCTTC. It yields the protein CASSLLGIYGGYTF.

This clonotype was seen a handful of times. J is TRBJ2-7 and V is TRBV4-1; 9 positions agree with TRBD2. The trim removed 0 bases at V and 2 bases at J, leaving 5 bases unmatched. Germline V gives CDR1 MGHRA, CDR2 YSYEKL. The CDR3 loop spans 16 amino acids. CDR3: CASSQDTSGGTYEQYF. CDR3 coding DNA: TGCGCCAGCAGCCAAGATACCAGCGGGGGGACCTACGAGCAGTACTTC.

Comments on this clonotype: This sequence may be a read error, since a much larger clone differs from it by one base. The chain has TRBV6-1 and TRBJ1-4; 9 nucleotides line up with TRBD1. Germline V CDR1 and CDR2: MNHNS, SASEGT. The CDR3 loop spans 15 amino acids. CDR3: CASSTPGQGGEKPFF. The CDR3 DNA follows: TGTGCCAGCAGTACACCGGGACAGGGCGGTGAAAAACCGTTTTTT.

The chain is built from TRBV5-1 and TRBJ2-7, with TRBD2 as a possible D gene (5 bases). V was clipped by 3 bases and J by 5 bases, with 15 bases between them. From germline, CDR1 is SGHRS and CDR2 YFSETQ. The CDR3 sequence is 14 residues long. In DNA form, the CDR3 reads TGCGCCAGCAGCTGGGATCGAGGGTTTGACGAGCAGTACTTC. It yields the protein CASSWDRGFDEQYF.

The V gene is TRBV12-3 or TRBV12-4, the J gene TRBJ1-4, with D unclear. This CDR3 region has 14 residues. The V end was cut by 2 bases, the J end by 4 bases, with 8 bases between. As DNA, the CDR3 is TGTGCCAGCAGTTTACGGCCAGATAATGAAAAACTGTTTTTT. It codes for CASSLRPDNEKLFF.

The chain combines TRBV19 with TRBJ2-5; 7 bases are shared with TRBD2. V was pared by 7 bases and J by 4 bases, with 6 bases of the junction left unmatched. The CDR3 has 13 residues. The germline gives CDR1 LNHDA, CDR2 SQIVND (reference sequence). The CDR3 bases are TGTGCCAGTACCCCGGTAGCGGGAGAGACCCAGTACTTC. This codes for CASTPVAGETQYF.

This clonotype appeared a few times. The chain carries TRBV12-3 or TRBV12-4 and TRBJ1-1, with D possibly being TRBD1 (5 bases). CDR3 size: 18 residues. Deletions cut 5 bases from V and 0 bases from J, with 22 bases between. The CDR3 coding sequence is TGTGCCAGCAGTCCCCCCCGGGGGTGGGAACGGATGAACACTGAAGCTTTCTTT. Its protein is CASSPPRGWERMNTEAFF.

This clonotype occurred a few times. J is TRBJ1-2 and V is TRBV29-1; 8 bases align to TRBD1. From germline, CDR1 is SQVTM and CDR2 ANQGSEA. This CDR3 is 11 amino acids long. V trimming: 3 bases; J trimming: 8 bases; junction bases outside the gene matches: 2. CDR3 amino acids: CSVDSGGGYTF. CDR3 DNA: TGCAGCGTTGACTCAGGGGGCGGCTACACCTTC.

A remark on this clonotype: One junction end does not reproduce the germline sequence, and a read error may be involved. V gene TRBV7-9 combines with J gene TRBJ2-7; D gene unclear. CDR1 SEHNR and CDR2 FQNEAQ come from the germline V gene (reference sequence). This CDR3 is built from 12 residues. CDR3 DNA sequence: TGTGCCAGCAGCCGCTCGGTCTACGAGCGGTACTTC. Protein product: CASSRSVYERYF.

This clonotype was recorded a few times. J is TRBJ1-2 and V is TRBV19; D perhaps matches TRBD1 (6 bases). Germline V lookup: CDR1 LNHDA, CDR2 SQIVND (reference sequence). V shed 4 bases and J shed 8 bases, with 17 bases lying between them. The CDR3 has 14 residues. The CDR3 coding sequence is TGTGCCAGTAGTACGGACAGAGTAACTAAAGGCTACACCTTC. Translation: CASSTDRVTKGYTF.

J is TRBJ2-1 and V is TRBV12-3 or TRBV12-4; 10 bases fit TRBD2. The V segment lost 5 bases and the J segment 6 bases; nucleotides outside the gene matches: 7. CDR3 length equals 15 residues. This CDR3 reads CASSPAGGGTNEQFF. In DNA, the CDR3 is TGTGCCAGCAGTCCAGCGGGGGGGGGGACCAATGAGCAGTTCTTC.

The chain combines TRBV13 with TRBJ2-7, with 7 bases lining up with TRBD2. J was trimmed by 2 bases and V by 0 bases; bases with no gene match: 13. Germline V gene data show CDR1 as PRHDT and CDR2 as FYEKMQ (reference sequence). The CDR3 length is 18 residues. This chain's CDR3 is CASSLGPLCGRAPYEQYF. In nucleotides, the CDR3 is TGTGCCAGCAGCTTAGGCCCGCTTTGCGGGAGAGCTCCCTACGAGCAGTACTTC.

CDR3 residues: CASSLLGPSGMHSGNTIYF. The CDR3 DNA is TGTGCCAGCAGCTTGTTAGGGCCCTCGGGCATGCACTCTGGAAACACCATATATTTT. The chain employs TRBV7-3 and TRBJ1-3; D gene ambiguous. The V end lost 3 bases, the J end lost 0 bases, and 21 bases lay between the germline ends. CDR3 length: 19 amino acids. Looked up from germline, CDR1 is SGHTA and CDR2 is FQGTGA.

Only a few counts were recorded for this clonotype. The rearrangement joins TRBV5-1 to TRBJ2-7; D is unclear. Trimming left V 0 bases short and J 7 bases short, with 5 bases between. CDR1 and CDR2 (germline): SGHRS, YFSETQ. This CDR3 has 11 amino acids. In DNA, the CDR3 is TGCGCCAGCAGCTTGGAGTGGGAGCAGTACTTC. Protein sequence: CASSLEWEQYF.

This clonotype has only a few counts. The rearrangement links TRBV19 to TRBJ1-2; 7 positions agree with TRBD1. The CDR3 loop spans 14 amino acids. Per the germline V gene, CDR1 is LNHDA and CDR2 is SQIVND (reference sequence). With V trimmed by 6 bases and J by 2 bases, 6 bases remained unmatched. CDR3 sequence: CASRTQTGNYGYTF. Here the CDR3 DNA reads TGTGCCAGTAGGACTCAGACAGGGAACTATGGCTACACCTTC. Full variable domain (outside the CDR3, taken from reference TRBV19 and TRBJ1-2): DGGITQSPKYLFRKEGQNVTLSCEQNLNHDAMYWYRQDPGQGLRLIYYSQIVNDFQKGDIAEGYSVSREKKESFPLTVTSAQKNPTAFYLCASRTQTGNYGYTFGSGTRLTVV.

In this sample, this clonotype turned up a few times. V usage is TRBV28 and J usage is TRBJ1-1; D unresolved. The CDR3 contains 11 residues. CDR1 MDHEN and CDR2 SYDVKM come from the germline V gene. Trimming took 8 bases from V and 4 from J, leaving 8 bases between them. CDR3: CASPHFTEAFF. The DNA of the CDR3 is TGTGCCAGCCCGCACTTCACTGAAGCTTTCTTT.

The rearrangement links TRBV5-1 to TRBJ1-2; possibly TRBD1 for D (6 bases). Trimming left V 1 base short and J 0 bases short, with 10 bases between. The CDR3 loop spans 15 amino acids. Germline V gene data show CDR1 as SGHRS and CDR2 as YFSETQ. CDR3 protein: CASSLKTGANYGYTF. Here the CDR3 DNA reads TGCGCCAGCAGCTTGAAGACAGGAGCTAACTATGGCTACACCTTC.

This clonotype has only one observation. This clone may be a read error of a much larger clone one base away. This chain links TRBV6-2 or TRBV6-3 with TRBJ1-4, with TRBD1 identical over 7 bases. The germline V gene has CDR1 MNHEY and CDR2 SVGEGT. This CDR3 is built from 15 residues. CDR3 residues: CAGSYSTTGNEKLFF. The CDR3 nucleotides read TGTGCCGGCAGTTACTCGACGACAGGGAATGAAAAACTGTTTTTT.

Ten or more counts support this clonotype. This CDR3 is CASSLPPWGEKDSYEQYF. The CDR3 DNA sequence: TGTGCCAGCAGTTTACCCCCCTGGGGGGAGAAGGACTCCTACGAGCAGTACTTC. V gene TRBV28 combines with J gene TRBJ2-7; D possibly corresponds to TRBD2 (6 bases). Per germline, CDR1 MDHEN and CDR2 SYDVKM. V gave up 2 bases and J gave up 0 bases, with 20 bases separating them. The CDR3 runs to 18 residues.

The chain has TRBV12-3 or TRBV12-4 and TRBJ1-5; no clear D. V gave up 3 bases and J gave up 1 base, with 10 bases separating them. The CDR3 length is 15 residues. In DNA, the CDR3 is TGTGCCAGCAGTTTGCTTAGACTAAGCAATCAGCCCCAGCATTTT. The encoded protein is CASSLLRLSNQPQHF.

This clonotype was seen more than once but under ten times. The CDR3 protein is CASSLRDTLVGDTIYF. The CDR3 nucleotides read TGTGCCAGCAGCCTCCGGGACACCCTAGTCGGTGACACCATATATTTT. The V gene is TRBV5-5, the J gene TRBJ1-3, with a weak D call TRBD1 (6 bases). V was trimmed by 4 bases and J by 8 bases, leaving 22 bases between them. This CDR3 has 16 residues. Germline CDR1 is SGHKS and CDR2 is YYEKEE (reference sequence).

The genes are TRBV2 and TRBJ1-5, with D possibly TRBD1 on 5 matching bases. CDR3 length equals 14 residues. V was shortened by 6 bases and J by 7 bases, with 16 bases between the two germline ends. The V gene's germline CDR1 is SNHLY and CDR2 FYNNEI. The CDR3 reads CASRRGRTGQPQHF. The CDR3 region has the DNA TGTGCCAGCAGGCGGGGGAGGACGGGACAGCCCCAGCATTTT. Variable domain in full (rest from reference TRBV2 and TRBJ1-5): EPEVTQTPSHQVTQMGQEVILRCVPISNHLYFYWYRQILGQKVEFLVSFYNNEISEKSEIFDDQFSVERPDGSNFTLKIRSTKLEDSAMYFCASRRGRTGQPQHFGDGTRLSIL.